The T cell receptor beta chain described here comes from a study of spatial heterogeneity in lung cancer. For the study at large: Sequencing consistently turned up more beta-chain sequences than alpha-chain sequences. More than eight raw reads, on average, carried each unique TCR and UMI combination.

TCRdb used MiXCR to reprocess the 5' RACE reads, holding one entry per CDR3 protein. The repertoire holds tens of thousands of distinct CDR3 sequences, with around 12% as singletons. V lost 2 bases, J lost 6 bases, and 6 bases lay in between. This CDR3 has 12 amino acids. Germline assignment: CDR1 SGHDT and CDR2 YYEEEE. The time point here: sample taken at primary tumor resection. No cell sorting; template was whole RNA from tumor, lung tissue or PBMC. This clonotype was seen only a few times. Its antigen is currently unknown. Notes on the study in general: Whereas they appeared in blood less at follow-up, ubiquitous expanded tumor TCRs appeared there more at resection.

The material was PBMCs, obtained at surgery. This clonotype originated in a male donor with early-stage non-small cell lung cancer. This chain connects TRBV5-6 to TRBJ1-5; possible D gene TRBD1, 5 bases. The CDR3 spells CASSFTGQPQHF. The CDR3 bases are TGTGCCAGCAGCTTCACAGGTCAGCCCCAGCATTTT.